Below, 9 T cell receptor beta chains from the same sample are listed, as sequenced in a study of T cell responses to AZD1222 COVID-19 vaccine. TCRdb's copy holds only in-frame clones and misses some; the assay was immunoSEQ multiplex PCR. The table has about 120,000 clones, roughly 87% seen once; the top ten hold approximately 2.6%. Source: peripheral blood, taken 28 days after the second AZD1222 dose. The receptors originated from an adult who received the AZD1222 COVID-19 vaccine.

This chain links TRBV6-1 with TRBJ1-2; D gene ambiguous. V was clipped by 2 bases and J by 5 bases, with 9 bases between them. Germline-derived CDR1 and CDR2 are MNHNS and SASEGT. This CDR3 is built from 13 residues. CDR3 DNA: TGTGCCAGCAGTGAACTGGCGCCTTATGGCTACACCTTC. Translation: CASSELAPYGYTF.

The chain is built from TRBV6-5 and TRBJ2-7; the match to TRBD1 covers 7 bases. Germline lookup yields CDR1 MNHEY and CDR2 SVGAGI. Trimming removed 7 bases from V and 0 bases from J; junction bases left unmatched: 6. The CDR3 spans 14 residues. The CDR3 bases are TGTGCCAGCACCCAACAGGGGAGCTCCTACGAGCAGTACTTC. This translates into CASTQQGSSYEQYF.

The rearrangement uses TRBV19 and TRBJ2-5; D assignment may be TRBD1 or TRBD2 (5 bases each). The CDR3 contains 14 residues. CDR1 is LNHDA, CDR2 SQIVND, per germline (reference sequence). V was clipped by 3 bases and J by 4 bases, with 12 bases between them. The CDR3 DNA sequence: TGTGCCAGTAGTATCTCCGGGGCGGGAGAGACCCAGTACTTC. It codes for CASSISGAGETQYF.

The chain recombines TRBV19 with TRBJ2-1; TRBD1 might be the D (6 bases). Trimming pared 4 bases from V and 3 bases from J, leaving 13 bases between. The length of the CDR3 is 15 residues. Germline V gives CDR1 LNHDA, CDR2 SQIVND (reference sequence). The CDR3 DNA follows: TGTGCCAGTAGTAACTCCGGGACAAGCTACAATGAGCAGTTCTTC. Translated, it gives CASSNSGTSYNEQFF.

The chain employs TRBV5-4 and TRBJ1-1; 8 nucleotides line up with TRBD1. The germline V gene has CDR1 SGHNT and CDR2 YYREEE (reference sequence). V dropped 4 bases and J dropped 4; count of bases not matched to a gene: 9. The CDR3 is made up of 15 amino acids. In DNA form, the CDR3 reads TGTGCCAGCAGCACACGGACAGGGCGTTCCACTGAAGCTTTCTTT. Its protein product is CASSTRTGRSTEAFF.

This clone was seen only a few times. This sequence joins TRBV5-6 and TRBJ1-2, with a weak D call TRBD1 (5 bases). Germline V gives CDR1 SGHDT, CDR2 YYEEEE. The CDR3 is made up of 13 amino acids. V lost 2 bases and J lost 6, with 11 bases in between. The DNA of the CDR3 is TGTGCCAGCAGCTTCCGCCAGGGTGATGGCTACACCTTC. Its protein is CASSFRQGDGYTF.

The V call is TRBV4-3, the J call TRBJ2-7; the match to TRBD1 covers 11 bases. Germline V gene sequence: CDR1 LGHNA, CDR2 YSLEER. The CDR3 is 15 amino acids. The J segment lost 3 bases and the V segment lost 3 bases, leaving 4 bases of the junction unmatched. The CDR3 loop reads CASSQTGTGGYEQYF. CDR3 coding DNA: TGCGCCAGCAGCCAGACCGGGACAGGGGGCTACGAGCAGTACTTC.

The V and J genes are TRBV2 and TRBJ2-3; D is ambiguous. The CDR3 has 12 amino acids. Germline assignment: CDR1 SNHLY and CDR2 FYNNEI. Trimming shortened V by 4 bases and J by 4 bases, and 6 bases separated the two germline ends. The CDR3 DNA reads TGTGCCAGCAGTGGGGATTCAGATACGCAGTATTTT. It yields the protein CASSGDSDTQYF.

The chain carries TRBV29-1 and TRBJ2-2; 10 nucleotides line up with TRBD1. With 5 bases clipped from V and 5 bases from J, the junction kept 5 bases outside the gene matches. CDR3 size: 14 residues. Germline assignment: CDR1 SQVTM and CDR2 ANQGSEA. CDR3 sequence: CSVTDRGRTGELFF. The CDR3 DNA reads TGCAGCGTTACGGACAGGGGGAGGACCGGGGAGCTGTTTTTT.